Here is one TCR beta chain with its context. Its cognate antigen has yet to be identified. Base qualities are not provided; no much larger clone lies one nucleotide away. Using the deep immunoSEQ assay, TCR CDR3 regions were amplified from genomic DNA by multiplex PCR. Extracted genomic DNA from each cell subset was spread evenly across all wells of several immunoSEQ 96-well plates, with each plate serving as a replicate. Each replicate PCR for unsorted PBMC received about 300 ng genomic DNA, equal to tens of thousands of T cell genomes. Ten immunoSEQ deep assay plates were used to sequence unsorted PBMC genomic DNA. Purified libraries were quantified with a Qubit 3.0 fluorometer, sized on a Bioanalyzer 2100, and re-quantified with the KAPA Library Quantification kit. Each immunoSEQ 96-well plate was sequenced on its own single-read 150-cycle Illumina NextSeq 550 flow cell. The study's processing was this. Because the immunoSEQ output included only junctional sequences and no quality scores, the filtering could not be the same as the filtering used for full-length reads. To assign V/J genes and CDR3, sequences were annotated against IMGT germline references using PyIR, a Python wrapper for IgBLAST v1.9. Any read was removed if the V/J assignment was weak (E-value above 1e-6), the CDR3 was missing, or the read contained stop codons, out-of-frame junctions, or ambiguous translated residues. V3J clonotypes were defined by identical inferred V gene, J gene, and CDR3 amino acid sequence. To compute the percentage overlap between repertoires, the number of shared unique clonotypes was divided by the size of the smaller repertoire. Three approaches were used to assess repertoire richness: RTK rarefaction, the Chao1 estimator, and Recon v2.1 estimates of unobserved clonotypes. TCRdb provides this immuneACCESS table in a form limited to in-frame rearrangements. Some clones are lacking; in checked studies, under half of them reflect an unresolved V gene, and why the rest are absent is not known. V, J and clone size are taken as reported in that table, and D and trimming were inferred from the DNA itself. This sample has about 470,000 clones in its table, and about 76% of those were observed once. The ten largest clones capture 13% of the sample.

This entry comes from a study of shared clonotypes between healthy human individuals (TCRdb year 2020). About the study as a whole: The cohort comprised a couple of women and three men aged 18 to 49 years. Blood TCR repertoires of about five healthy adults were deeply sequenced to estimate repertoire size and the extent of clonotype sharing between individuals. To increase sequencing depth and limit assay-specific biases, TCR repertoire library preparation and sequencing were carried out by different laboratories using diverse techniques. Per donor, leukapheresis produced somewhere between about 0.94 and 9 billion PBMCs. General findings and caveats noted by the study authors: The small number of donors limited the genetic and exposure-history diversity represented. Pairwise subsampling led to the expectation that sequencing depth would affect the degree of clonotype sharing among donors. Sampling was restricted to blood, and TCR repertoires in tissue are likely to differ from TCR repertoires in blood.

Healthy HIV-negative adults with no recently reported acute infections or vaccinations were included as donors. Every donor was a Caucasian adult living in Nashville, Tennessee, USA. For unsorted samples, some 90 million PBMCs were counted and genomic DNA was extracted with the QIAamp DNA Blood Mini kit. Blood was obtained by leukapheresis, after which PBMCs were separated by Ficoll-Histopaque density gradient centrifugation and cryopreserved in liquid nitrogen vapor phase. V is cut by 7 bases and J by 2 bases, and the space between the germline ends is 15 bases. Reading from cysteine to phenylalanine, the CDR3 counts 16 amino acids. Only CDR3 DNA is held: 48 bases, read in frame from base 1. The germline V gene (reference sequence) specifies SEHNR as CDR1 and FQNEAQ as CDR2.

The receptor's source is a woman in her thirties or forties in good health. Some clones in this sample may be carry-over from other donors' samples. Sequencing used PBMCs. The chain joins TRBV7-9 to TRBJ2-6, and possibly TRBD2, on 6 matching bases. The CDR3 region has the sequence CASTLLGGAGANVLTF. The DNA sequence is given as TGTGCCAGCACCCTATTGGGGGGAGCTGGGGCCAACGTCCTGACTTTC. The variable domain in full, with residues beyond the CDR3 obtained from the reference TRBV7-9 and TRBJ2-6 genes, is DTGVSQNPRHKITKRGQNVTFRCDPISEHNRLYWYRQTLGQGPEFLTYFQNEAQLEKSRLLSDRFSAERPKGSFSTLEIQRTEQGDSAMYLCASTLLGGAGANVLTFGAGSRLTVL.